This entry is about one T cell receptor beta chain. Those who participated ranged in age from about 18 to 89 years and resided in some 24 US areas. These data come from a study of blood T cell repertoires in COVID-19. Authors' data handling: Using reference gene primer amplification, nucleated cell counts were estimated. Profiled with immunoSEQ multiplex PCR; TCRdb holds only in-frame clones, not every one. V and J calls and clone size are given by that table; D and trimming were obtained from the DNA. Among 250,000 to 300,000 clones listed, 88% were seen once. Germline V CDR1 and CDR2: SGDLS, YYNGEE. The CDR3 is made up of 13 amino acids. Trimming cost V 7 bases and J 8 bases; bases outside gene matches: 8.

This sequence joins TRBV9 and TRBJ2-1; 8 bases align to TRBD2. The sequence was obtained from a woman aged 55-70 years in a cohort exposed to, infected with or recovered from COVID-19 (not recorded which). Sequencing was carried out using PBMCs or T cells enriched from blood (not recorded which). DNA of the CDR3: TGTGCCAGCCGTAGCGGGAATAGCGATGAGCAGTTCTTC. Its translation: CASRSGNSDEQFF.